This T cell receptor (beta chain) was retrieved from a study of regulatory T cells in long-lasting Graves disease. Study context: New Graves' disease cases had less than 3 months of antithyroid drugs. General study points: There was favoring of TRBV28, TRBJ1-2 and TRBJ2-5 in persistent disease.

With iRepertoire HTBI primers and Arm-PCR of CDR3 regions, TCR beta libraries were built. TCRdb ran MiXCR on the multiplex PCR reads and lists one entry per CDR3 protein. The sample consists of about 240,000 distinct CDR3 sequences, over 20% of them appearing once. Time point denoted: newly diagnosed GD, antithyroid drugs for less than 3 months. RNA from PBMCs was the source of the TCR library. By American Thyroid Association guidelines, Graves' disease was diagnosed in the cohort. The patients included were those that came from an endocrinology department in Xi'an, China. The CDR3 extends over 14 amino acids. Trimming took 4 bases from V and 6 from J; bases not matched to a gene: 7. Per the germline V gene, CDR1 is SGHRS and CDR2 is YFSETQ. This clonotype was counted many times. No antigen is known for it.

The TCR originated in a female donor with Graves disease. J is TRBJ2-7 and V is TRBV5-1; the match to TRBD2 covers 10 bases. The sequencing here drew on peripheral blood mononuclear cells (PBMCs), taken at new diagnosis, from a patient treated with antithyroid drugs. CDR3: CASSQGLANSEQYF. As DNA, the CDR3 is TGCGCCAGCAGCCAGGGACTAGCGAATTCCGAGCAGTACTTC.